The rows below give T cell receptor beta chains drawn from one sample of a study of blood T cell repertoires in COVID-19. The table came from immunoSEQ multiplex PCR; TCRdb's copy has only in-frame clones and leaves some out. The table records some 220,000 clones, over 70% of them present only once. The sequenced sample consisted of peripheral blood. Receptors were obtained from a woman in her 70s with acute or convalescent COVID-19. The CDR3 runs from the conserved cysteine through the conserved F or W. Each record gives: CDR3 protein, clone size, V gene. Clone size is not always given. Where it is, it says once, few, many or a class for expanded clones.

CASSPGQEAGELFF	.	TRBV5-1
CASSLATGGSSGYTF	.	TRBV5-8
CASSYSRGTQYF	.	TRBV5-6
CASSLAPTGGRSSGANVLTF	.	TRBV5-8
CASSHTGQGINSPLHF	.	TRBV3-1/TRBV3-2
CAWSVQSGTEQYF	.	TRBV30
CASSYGTAYSPLHF	.	TRBV6-2/TRBV6-3
CASRRTVNTGELFF	.	TRBV2
CAWSRGSYEQYF	.	TRBV30
CASSPGVSGNQPQHF	.	TRBV3-1/TRBV3-2
CASSPEVGGYNEQFF	.	TRBV5-1
CASSSGGRRSRDGYTF	.	TRBV5-4
CASSDEAGGWGTDTQYF	.	TRBV6-1
CSVAERGGQETQYF	once	TRBV29-1
CASSSGQGWNTEAFF	.	TRBV5-1
CASSPQVGGGGATSTDTQYF	.	TRBV9
CASSLGTNQETQYF	.	TRBV5-1
CASSYRGAPSTGELFF	.	TRBV6-2/TRBV6-3
CASRGSPYQETQYF	.	TRBV19
CASSLEGQASNTEAFF	.	TRBV5-1
CASSHLRLFLDSPLHF	.	TRBV23-1
CASSPIGEANYGYTF	.	TRBV18
CASSYDRETEAFF	few	TRBV12-3/TRBV12-4
CASSLVGGGAVDTQYF	few	TRBV25-1
CASSSGTGLAEQYF	.	TRBV5-1
CASSQVPNSPLHF	.	TRBV3-1/TRBV3-2
CASSLWASGAAEAFF	.	TRBV28
CASSRSGADTGELFF	.	TRBV7-3
CASRGTGTGSGGYTF	.	TRBV3-1/TRBV3-2
CASSTPGLNTEAFF	.	TRBV6-5
CASHADSGANVLTF	.	TRBV2
CASSPDRGIYGYTF	once	TRBV11-2
CAWSVRVGETQYF	.	TRBV30
CATSDASGHNEQFF	.	TRBV24-1
CASSLQEQETQYF	.	TRBV5-1
CASSGSGGMDTQYF	.	TRBV6-5
CASSELRGGYNEQFF	once	TRBV2
CAWSPPGQGHTEAFF	.	TRBV30